The T cell receptor beta chain described here comes from a study of early T cells in non-severe SARS-CoV-2 infection. Overall study: Sequencing used unsorted whole-blood bulk RNA, so chains lack pairing.

Researchers tagged individual cDNA molecules with unique molecular identifiers. MiXCR was run by TCRdb on the 5' RACE reads, yielding one entry per CDR3 protein. Counted here are tens of thousands of distinct CDR3 sequences, approximately 12% occurring once; the ten biggest clones make up over 2.5%. CDR3 size: 15 residues. The V gene end was trimmed by 1 base and the J gene end by 3 bases; junction bases not matched to a gene: 3. The germline V gene encodes CDR1 SGHTA and CDR2 FQGNSA. Details on this clonotype: Antigen: not known.

Study conclusions and caveats: VDJdb matching skewed toward anti-spike CD8 responses, missing private and CD4 specificities.

The chain couples TRBV7-2 to TRBJ1-5; 7 bases match TRBD1. Specimen: whole blood, collected at baseline. The receptor was isolated from an adult who was a healthcare worker with PCR-confirmed SARS-CoV-2 infection or an uninfected control (not recorded which). DNA for the CDR3: TGTGCCAGCAGCTTAGAACAGGGGATCAATCAGCCCCAGCATTTT. This translates into CASSLEQGINQPQHF. The entire variable domain, with the rest obtained from reference TRBV7-2 and TRBJ1-5, is as follows: GAGVSQSPSNKVTEKGKDVELRCDPISGHTALYWYRQSLGQGLEFLIYFQGNSAPDKSGLPSDRFSAERTGGSVSTLTIQRTQQEDSAVYLCASSLEQGINQPQHFGDGTRLSIL.